Below, one TCR beta chain is given with its context. The antigen is not known. The data were taken from a study of shared clonotypes between healthy human individuals. This CDR3 has 15 amino acids. Germline values: CDR1 MRHNA, CDR2 SNTAGT. V lost 6 bases, J lost 6 bases, and 17 bases lay in between. Splitting of each subset's genomic DNA was done evenly across several immunoSEQ plates. Profiled with immunoSEQ multiplex PCR; TCRdb holds only in-frame clones, not every one. The sample contains approximately 640,000 clones, approximately 75% of which appear only once. Study outcomes and limitations: Blood was the sole source, and tissue repertoires probably differ. For naive CD4 cells, approximately 5% of clonotypes were shared across several donors. It was anticipated that sequencing depth would influence how many clonotypes donors shared.

The sample taken for sequencing was memory CD4+ T cells sorted from blood. Subset noted: CD45RA-negative fraction. The source is a woman younger than 45 in good health. The V and J genes are TRBV6-4 and TRBJ2-2, with D unclear. Here the CDR3 reads CASSDEHSGSGELFF. The CDR3 DNA is TGTGCCAGCAGCGACGAACACTCCGGGTCCGGGGAGCTGTTTTTT.